The subject of this entry is one T cell receptor (beta chain). Trimming took off 5 bases at V and 8 bases at J, with 18 bases between the two ends. Germline assignment: CDR1 SGHTA and CDR2 FQGNSA. The CDR3 loop spans 15 amino acids. This sample was taken from a study of T cells in Graves' hyperthyroidism and ophthalmopathy. The source material, RNA transcripts, was used to amplify TCR beta CDR3 regions. Primed by the HTBI set, a first-round RT-PCR was run on the TCR CDR3. TCRdb independently ran MiXCR on the multiplex PCR reads; one entry per CDR3 protein. The sample shows a few hundred thousand distinct CDR3 sequences, about 15% of them seen only once.

The chain uses TRBV7-2 and TRBJ2-2, with D perhaps TRBD1 (6 bases). The source of this sequence is a woman between 18 and 30 years old with Graves' hyperthyroidism that later progressed to Graves' ophthalmopathy. The sample was blood. The CDR3 is CASSPKTGVNGELFF. CDR3 DNA: TGTGCCAGCAGCCCAAAGACAGGAGTCAATGGGGAGCTGTTTTTT. The full variable domain, in which reference TRBV7-2 and TRBJ2-2 provide the parts outside the CDR3, is GAGVSQSPSNKVTEKGKDVELRCDPISGHTALYWYRQSLGQGLEFLIYFQGNSAPDKSGLPSDRFSAERTGGSVSTLTIQRTQQEDSAVYLCASSPKTGVNGELFFGEGSRLTVL.